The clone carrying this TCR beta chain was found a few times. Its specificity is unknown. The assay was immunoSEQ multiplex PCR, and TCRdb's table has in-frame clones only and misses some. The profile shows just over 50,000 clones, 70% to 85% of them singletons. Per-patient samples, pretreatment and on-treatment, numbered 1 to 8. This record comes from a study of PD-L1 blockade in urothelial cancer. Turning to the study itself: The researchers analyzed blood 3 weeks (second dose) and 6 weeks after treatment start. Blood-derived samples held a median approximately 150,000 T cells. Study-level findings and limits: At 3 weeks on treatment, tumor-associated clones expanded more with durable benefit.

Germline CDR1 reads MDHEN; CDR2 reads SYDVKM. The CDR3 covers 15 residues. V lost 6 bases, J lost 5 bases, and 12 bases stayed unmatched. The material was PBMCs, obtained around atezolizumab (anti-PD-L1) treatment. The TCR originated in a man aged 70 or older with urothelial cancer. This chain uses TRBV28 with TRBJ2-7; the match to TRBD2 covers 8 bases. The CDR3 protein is CASSQLAGGLDEQYF. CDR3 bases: TGTGCCAGCAGCCAACTCGCGGGGGGCTTGGACGAGCAGTACTTC.